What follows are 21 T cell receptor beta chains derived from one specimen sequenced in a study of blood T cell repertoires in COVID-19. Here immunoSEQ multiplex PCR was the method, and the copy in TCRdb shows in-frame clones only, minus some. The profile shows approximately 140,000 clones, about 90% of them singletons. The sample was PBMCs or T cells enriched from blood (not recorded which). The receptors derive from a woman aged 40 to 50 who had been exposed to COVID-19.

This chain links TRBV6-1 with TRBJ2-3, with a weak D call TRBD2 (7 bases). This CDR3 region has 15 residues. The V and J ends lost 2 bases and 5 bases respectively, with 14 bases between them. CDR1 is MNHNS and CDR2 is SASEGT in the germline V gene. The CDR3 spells CASSESMGGQDTQYF. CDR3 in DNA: TGTGCCAGCAGTGAATCTATGGGGGGGCAAGATACGCAGTATTTT.

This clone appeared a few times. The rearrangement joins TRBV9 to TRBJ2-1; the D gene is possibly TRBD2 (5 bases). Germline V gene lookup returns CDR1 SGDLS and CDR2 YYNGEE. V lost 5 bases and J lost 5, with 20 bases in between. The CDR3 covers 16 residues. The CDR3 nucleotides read TGTGCCAGCAGTGGCCTCCGGGAAGGTTTCCACAATGAGCAGTTCTTC. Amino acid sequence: CASSGLREGFHNEQFF.

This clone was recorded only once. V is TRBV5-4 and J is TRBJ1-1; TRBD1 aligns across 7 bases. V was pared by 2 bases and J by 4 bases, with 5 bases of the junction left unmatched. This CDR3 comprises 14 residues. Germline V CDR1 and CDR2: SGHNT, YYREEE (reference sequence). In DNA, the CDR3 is TGTGCCAGCAGCTTAGACAGGGCCGTCACTGAAGCTTTCTTT. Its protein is CASSLDRAVTEAFF. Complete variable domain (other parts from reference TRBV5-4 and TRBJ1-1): ETGVTQSPTHLIKTRGQQVTLRCSSQSGHNTVSWYQQALGQGPQFIFQYYREEENGRGNFPPRFSGLQFPNYSSELNVNALELDDSALYLCASSLDRAVTEAFFGQGTRLTVV.

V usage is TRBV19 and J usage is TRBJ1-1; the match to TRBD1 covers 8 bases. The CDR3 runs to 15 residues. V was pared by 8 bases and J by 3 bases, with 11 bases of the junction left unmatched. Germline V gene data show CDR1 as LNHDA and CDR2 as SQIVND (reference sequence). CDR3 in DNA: TGTGCCAGTGCTCTCCAGGGGGCGAGTGACACTGAAGCTTTCTTT. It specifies CASALQGASDTEAFF.

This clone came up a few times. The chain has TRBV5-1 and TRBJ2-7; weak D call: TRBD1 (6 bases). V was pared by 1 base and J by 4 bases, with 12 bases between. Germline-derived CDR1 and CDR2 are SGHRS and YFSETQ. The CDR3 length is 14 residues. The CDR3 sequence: CASSLSAGTYEQYF. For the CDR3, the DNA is TGCGCCAGCAGCTTGTCGGCAGGGACATACGAGCAGTACTTC.

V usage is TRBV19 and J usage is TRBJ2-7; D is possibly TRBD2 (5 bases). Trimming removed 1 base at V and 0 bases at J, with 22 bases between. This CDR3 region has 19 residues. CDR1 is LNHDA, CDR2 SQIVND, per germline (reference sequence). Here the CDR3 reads CASSIGPIKGIGDSYEQYF. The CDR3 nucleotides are TGTGCCAGTAGTATAGGCCCCATCAAAGGGATCGGGGACTCCTACGAGCAGTACTTC.

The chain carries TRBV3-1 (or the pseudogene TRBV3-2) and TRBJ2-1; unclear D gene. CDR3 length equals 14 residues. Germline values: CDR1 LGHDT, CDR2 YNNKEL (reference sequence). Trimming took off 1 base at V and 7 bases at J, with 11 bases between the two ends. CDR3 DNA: TGTGCCAGCAGCCAAGTTGTGTCCCAAAATGAGCAGTTCTTC. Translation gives CASSQVVSQNEQFF.

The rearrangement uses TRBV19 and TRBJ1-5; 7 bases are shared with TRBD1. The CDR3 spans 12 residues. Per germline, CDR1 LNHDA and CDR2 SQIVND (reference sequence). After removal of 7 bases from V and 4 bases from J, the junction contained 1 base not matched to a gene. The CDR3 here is CASTTGNQPQHF. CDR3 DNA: TGTGCCAGTACGACAGGGAATCAGCCCCAGCATTTT.

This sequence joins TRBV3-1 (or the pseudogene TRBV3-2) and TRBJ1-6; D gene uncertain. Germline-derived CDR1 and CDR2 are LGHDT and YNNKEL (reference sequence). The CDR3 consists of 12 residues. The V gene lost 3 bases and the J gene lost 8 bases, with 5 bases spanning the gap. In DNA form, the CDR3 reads TGTGCCAGCAGCCACCCGGATTCACCCCTCCACTTT. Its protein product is CASSHPDSPLHF.

The CDR3 region is CASSMGRQNSGANVLTF. The CDR3, as DNA: TGTGCCAGTAGTATGGGCAGGCAAAACTCTGGGGCCAACGTCCTGACTTTC. The chain uses TRBV19 and TRBJ2-6, with D uncertain. The V end lost 3 bases, the J end lost 0 bases, and 12 bases lay between the germline ends. CDR1 is LNHDA, CDR2 SQIVND, per germline (reference sequence). The CDR3 covers 17 residues.

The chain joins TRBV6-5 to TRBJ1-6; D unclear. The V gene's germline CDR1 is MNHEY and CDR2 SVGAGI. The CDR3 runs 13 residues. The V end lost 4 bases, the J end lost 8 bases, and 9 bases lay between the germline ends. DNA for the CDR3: TGTGCCAGCAGTTTATATACTTATTCACCCCTCCACTTT. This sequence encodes CASSLYTYSPLHF.

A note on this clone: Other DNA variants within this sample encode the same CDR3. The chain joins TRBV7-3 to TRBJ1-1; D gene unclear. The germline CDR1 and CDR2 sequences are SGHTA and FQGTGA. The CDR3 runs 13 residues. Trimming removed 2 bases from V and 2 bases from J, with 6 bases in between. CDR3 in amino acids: CASSLGSNTEAFF. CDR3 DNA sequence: TGTGCCAGCAGCTTAGGGAGTAACACTGAAGCTTTCTTT.

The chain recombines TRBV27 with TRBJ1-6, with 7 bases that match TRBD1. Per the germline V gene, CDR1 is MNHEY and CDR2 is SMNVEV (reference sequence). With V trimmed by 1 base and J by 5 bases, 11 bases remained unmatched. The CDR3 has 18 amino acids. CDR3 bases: TGTGCCAGCAGTTTATTGGGAACAGGGGAGAGAAATAATTCACCCCTCCACTTT. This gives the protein CASSLLGTGERNNSPLHF.

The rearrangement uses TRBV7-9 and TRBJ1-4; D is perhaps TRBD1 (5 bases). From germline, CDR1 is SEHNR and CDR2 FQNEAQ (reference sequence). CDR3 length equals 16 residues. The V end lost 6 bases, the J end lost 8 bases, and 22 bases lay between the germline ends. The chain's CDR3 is CASRAKTGLTYEKLFF. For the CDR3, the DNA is TGTGCCAGCAGGGCAAAAACGGGACTTACTTACGAAAAACTGTTTTTT.

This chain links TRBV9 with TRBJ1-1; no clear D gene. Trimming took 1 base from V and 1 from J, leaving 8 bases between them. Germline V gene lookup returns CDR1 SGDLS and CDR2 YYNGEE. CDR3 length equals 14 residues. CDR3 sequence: CASSVWSENTEAFF. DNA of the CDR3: TGTGCCAGCAGCGTATGGAGTGAGAACACTGAAGCTTTCTTT.

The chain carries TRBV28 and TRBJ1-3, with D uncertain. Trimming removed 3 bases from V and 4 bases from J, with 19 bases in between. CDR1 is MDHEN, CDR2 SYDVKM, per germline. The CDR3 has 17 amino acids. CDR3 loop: CASSFLAVTGGGNTIYF. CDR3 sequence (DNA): TGTGCCAGCAGTTTTTTGGCGGTGACGGGAGGAGGAAACACCATATATTTT.

CDR3 nucleotides: TGTGCCAGCAGCTTAGGGGAAGTTTGGACCTACGAGCAGTACTTC. Residues: CASSLGEVWTYEQYF. The chain couples TRBV5-5 to TRBJ2-7; D may be TRBD1 (5 bases). Germline assignment: CDR1 SGHKS and CDR2 YYEKEE (reference sequence). V was cut by 2 bases and J by 2 bases, with 14 bases left in between. The CDR3 is made up of 15 amino acids. The entire variable domain, with the rest obtained from reference TRBV5-5 and TRBJ2-7, is as follows: DAGVTQSPTHLIKTRGQQVTLRCSPISGHKSVSWYQQVLGQGPQFIFQYYEKEERGRGNFPDRFSARQFPNYSSELNVNALLLGDSALYLCASSLGEVWTYEQYFGPGTRLTVT.

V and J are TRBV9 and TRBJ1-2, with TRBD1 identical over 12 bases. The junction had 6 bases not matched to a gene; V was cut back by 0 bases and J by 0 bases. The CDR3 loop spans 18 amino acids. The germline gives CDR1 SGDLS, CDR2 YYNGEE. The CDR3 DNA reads TGTGCCAGCAGCGTAGCTAGGGACAGGGGGCAAGCTAACTATGGCTACACCTTC. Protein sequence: CASSVARDRGQANYGYTF.

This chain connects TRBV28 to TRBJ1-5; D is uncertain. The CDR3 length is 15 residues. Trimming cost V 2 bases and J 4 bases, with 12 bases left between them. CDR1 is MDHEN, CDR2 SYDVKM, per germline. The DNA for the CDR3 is TGTGCCAGCAGTTTAGTTGTGGGGAGAAATCAGCCCCAGCATTTT. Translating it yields CASSLVVGRNQPQHF.

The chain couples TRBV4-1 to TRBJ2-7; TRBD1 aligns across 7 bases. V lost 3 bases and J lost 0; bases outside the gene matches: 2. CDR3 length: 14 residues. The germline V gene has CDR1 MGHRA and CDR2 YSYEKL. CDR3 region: CASSQGDSSYEQYF. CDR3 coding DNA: TGCGCCAGCAGCCAGGGGGACAGCTCCTACGAGCAGTACTTC.

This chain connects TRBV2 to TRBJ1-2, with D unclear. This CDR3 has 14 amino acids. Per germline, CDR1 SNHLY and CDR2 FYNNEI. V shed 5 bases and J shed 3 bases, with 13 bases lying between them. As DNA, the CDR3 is TGTGCCAGCAGTATCCGGGTCGAAGACTATGGCTACACCTTC. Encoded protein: CASSIRVEDYGYTF.